This T cell receptor beta chain emerged from a study of PD-L1 blockade in urothelial cancer. About the study: Male patients with bladder-origin urothelial cancer numbered about 90% of the 29. Analysis of the blood was performed 3 weeks (second dose) and 6 weeks after treatment start.

Time point given: pretreatment peripheral blood. Samples were collected from each patient before treatment and during treatment. Each patient gave between 1 and 8 of them in total. Repertoires were generated with immunoSEQ multiplex PCR, while TCRdb's copy carries only in-frame clones and drops some. Counted here are around 57,000 clones, 70% to 90% occurring once; the ten biggest clones make up over 1.5%. The V gene end was trimmed by 3 bases and the J gene end by 5 bases; junction bases not matched to a gene: 4. Germline CDR1 and CDR2: GTSNPN and SVGIG (reference sequence). CDR3 length: 15 residues.

The chain recombines TRBV30 with TRBJ2-5, with TRBD2 matching over 15 bases. Sequencing was performed on PBMCs, taken around atezolizumab (anti-PD-L1) treatment. The TCR sequence derives from a man between 65 and 85 years old with urothelial cancer. The CDR3 loop is CAWRVGTSGRETQYF. CDR3 nucleotide sequence: TGTGCCTGGAGAGTAGGGACTAGCGGGAGGGAGACCCAGTACTTC.